Following are 32 T cell receptor beta chains from one sample sequenced in a study of blood T cell repertoires in COVID-19. The assay was immunoSEQ multiplex PCR, and TCRdb's table has in-frame clones only and misses some. The data show 7,000 or so clones, approximately 90% seen once. Sequences were obtained from peripheral blood. The receptors derive from a man at least 80 years old with active COVID-19.

This chain joins TRBV19 and TRBJ1-2; 7 positions agree with TRBD1. After removal of 4 bases from V and 4 bases from J, the junction contained 12 bases not matched to a gene. CDR3 size: 16 residues. Looked up from germline, CDR1 is LNHDA and CDR2 is SQIVND (reference sequence). CDR3 amino acids: CASSTLGTDFTYGYTF. CDR3 sequence (DNA): TGTGCCAGTAGTACCTTGGGGACAGATTTTACCTATGGCTACACCTTC.

The chain carries TRBV5-1 and TRBJ1-3, with D perhaps TRBD1 (5 bases). CDR1 is SGHRS, CDR2 YFSETQ, per germline. Deletions cut 4 bases from V and 4 bases from J, with 18 bases between. The CDR3 spans 16 residues. CDR3 protein: CASSQGPAGSGNTIYF. CDR3 DNA sequence: TGCGCCAGCAGCCAGGGCCCGGCAGGGTCCGGAAACACCATATATTTT.

This clone was counted a few times. This rearrangement joins TRBV5-6 to TRBJ1-5, with 8 positions matching TRBD1. The V and J ends lost 3 bases and 2 bases, in that order; junction bases with no gene match: 7. CDR3 length: 16 amino acids. Germline CDR1 is SGHDT and CDR2 is YYEEEE. The CDR3 DNA sequence: TGTGCCAGCAGCTACACAGGGGGAACGGGCAATCAGCCCCAGCATTTT. This sequence encodes CASSYTGGTGNQPQHF.

CDR3 sequence (DNA): TGTGCCAGCTCACCACGGCTGGGACTCAATGAGCAGTTCTTC. Translating gives CASSPRLGLNEQFF. This chain links TRBV18 with TRBJ2-1, with D tentatively TRBD2 (6 bases). V lost 1 base to trimming and J lost 6 bases, with 10 bases between them. This CDR3 region has 14 residues. Germline CDR1 and CDR2: KGHSH and LQKENI. Complete variable domain (other parts from reference TRBV18 and TRBJ2-1): NAGVMQNPRHLVRRRGQEARLRCSPMKGHSHVYWYRQLPEEGLKFMVYLQKENIIDESGMPKERFSAEFPKEGPSILRIQQVVRGDSAAYFCASSPRLGLNEQFFGPGTRLTVL.

This chain joins TRBV7-8 and TRBJ2-7, with 9 nucleotides matching TRBD2. The CDR3 totals 16 residues. Germline V gene lookup returns CDR1 SGHVS and CDR2 FQNEAQ. J lost 7 bases, V lost 1 base, and 11 bases had no gene match. In DNA, the CDR3 is TGTGCCAGCAGCTTAGGATTGGGGGTTGCGGGAGGGGAGCAGTACTTC. It specifies CASSLGLGVAGGEQYF. Combining the CDR3 with reference TRBV7-8 and TRBJ2-7 gives the whole variable domain GAGVSQSPRYKVAKRGQDVALRCDPISGHVSLFWYQQALGQGPEFLTYFQNEAQLDKSGLPSDRFFAERPEGSVSTLKIQRTQQEDSAVYLCASSLGLGVAGGEQYFGPGTRLTVT.

V and J are TRBV7-3 and TRBJ2-7; TRBD2 might be the D (5 bases). The length of the CDR3 is 14 residues. The germline gives CDR1 SGHTA, CDR2 FQGTGA. Trimming pared 2 bases from V and 0 bases from J, leaving 8 bases between. CDR3 sequence reads: CASSLGLHSYEQYF. In DNA form, the CDR3 reads TGTGCCAGCAGCTTAGGACTCCACTCCTACGAGCAGTACTTC.

The chain couples TRBV6-4 to TRBJ2-1, with 8 bases fitting TRBD1. CDR1 MRHNA and CDR2 SNTAGT come from the germline V gene. The ends lost 6 bases at V and 1 base at J; junction bases unmatched: 2. The CDR3 covers 14 residues. The CDR3 spells CASSTGGSYNEQFF. The CDR3, as DNA: TGTGCCAGCAGCACAGGGGGATCCTACAATGAGCAGTTCTTC.

The chain joins TRBV5-6 to TRBJ2-1, with D perhaps TRBD1 (5 bases). Germline V gene sequence: CDR1 SGHDT, CDR2 YYEEEE. The CDR3 spans 15 residues. V was clipped by 0 bases and J by 2 bases, with 9 bases between them. CDR3 loop: CASSLVTVAYNEQFF. For the CDR3, the DNA is TGTGCCAGCAGCTTGGTGACAGTAGCCTACAATGAGCAGTTCTTC. Full variable domain (outside the CDR3, taken from reference TRBV5-6 and TRBJ2-1): DAGVTQSPTHLIKTRGQQVTLRCSPKSGHDTVSWYQQALGQGPQFIFQYYEEEERQRGNFPDRFSGHQFPNYSSELNVNALLLGDSALYLCASSLVTVAYNEQFFGPGTRLTVL.

The chain links TRBV28 to TRBJ2-3; 7 bases match TRBD2. V lost 8 bases and J lost 2; bases outside the gene matches: 13. The CDR3 has 16 residues. The germline gives CDR1 MDHEN, CDR2 SYDVKM. The CDR3 loop is CASPKEAGPFTDTQYF. The CDR3 DNA follows: TGTGCCAGCCCAAAAGAAGCGGGACCGTTCACAGATACGCAGTATTTT. Filled out from reference TRBV28 and TRBJ2-3, the complete variable domain reads DVKVTQSSRYLVKRTGEKVFLECVQDMDHENMFWYRQDPGLGLRLIYFSYDVKMKEKGDIPEGYSVSREKKERFSLILESASTNQTSMYLCASPKEAGPFTDTQYFGPGTRLTVL.

The chain recombines TRBV11-2 with TRBJ2-1; 9 positions agree with TRBD1. Germline V gene lookup returns CDR1 SGHAT and CDR2 FQNNGV. The junction had 6 bases not matched to a gene; V was cut back by 5 bases and J by 4 bases. This CDR3 spans 15 amino acids. CDR3 coding DNA: TGTGCCAGCAGCGTTACAGGGGGCGGGTACAATGAGCAGTTCTTC. It encodes CASSVTGGGYNEQFF.

This chain links TRBV30 with TRBJ2-7, with 9 bases lining up with TRBD2. The CDR3 has 15 amino acids. The V and J ends lost 4 bases and 4 bases, in that order; junction bases with no gene match: 11. From germline, CDR1 is GTSNPN and CDR2 SVGIG (reference sequence). The DNA for the CDR3 is TGTGCCTGGACTAGCGGGAACCTCCGGGGTTACGAGCAGTACTTC. This encodes CAWTSGNLRGYEQYF.

The rearrangement links TRBV6-1 to TRBJ2-6; tentative D call: TRBD1 (5 bases). From germline, CDR1 is MNHNS and CDR2 SASEGT. Trimming removed 2 bases from V and 2 bases from J, with 19 bases in between. This CDR3 region has 19 residues. This chain's CDR3 is CASSERMAGSETGANVLTF. The CDR3 DNA is TGTGCCAGCAGTGAAAGGATGGCAGGGTCCGAGACTGGGGCCAACGTCCTGACTTTC.

The genes are TRBV30 and TRBJ1-1; weak D call: TRBD1 (5 bases). Deletions cut 0 bases from V and 10 bases from J, with 12 bases between. The CDR3 loop spans 12 amino acids. Germline assignment: CDR1 GTSNPN and CDR2 SVGIG (reference sequence). The CDR3 DNA sequence: TGTGCCTGGAGTGTTAAGGGGCCGGGAGCTTTCTTT. Protein product: CAWSVKGPGAFF.

V usage is TRBV6-5 and J usage is TRBJ2-7, with TRBD2 matching 7 bases. After removal of 7 bases from V and 2 bases from J, the junction contained 5 bases not matched to a gene. Germline V gene sequence: CDR1 MNHEY, CDR2 SVGAGI. The CDR3 is 13 amino acids. In DNA form, the CDR3 reads TGTGCCAGCACCCCTAGCGGCCCCTACGAGCAGTACTTC. It encodes CASTPSGPYEQYF.

The rearrangement links TRBV24-1 to TRBJ2-2; TRBD2 is a possible D gene (5 bases). CDR3 length: 16 amino acids. CDR1 KGHDR and CDR2 SFDVKD come from the germline V gene. V lost 6 bases and J 1 base, leaving 14 bases between the germline ends. In nucleotides, the CDR3 is TGTGCCACCAGTCCCAGGACTCGTGGGAACACCGGGGAGCTGTTTTTT. It is translated as CATSPRTRGNTGELFF.

The gene calls are TRBV19 and TRBJ2-7, with D possibly TRBD1 on 5 matching bases. With 6 bases removed from V and 0 bases from J, the gap between germline ends came to 12 bases. CDR1 LNHDA and CDR2 SQIVND come from the germline V gene (reference sequence). This CDR3 region has 14 residues. CDR3 coding DNA: TGTGCCAGTAGCCCTCGACAGCCCTCCTACGAGCAGTACTTC. This translates into CASSPRQPSYEQYF.

This chain uses TRBV7-2 with TRBJ2-1; TRBD1 matches 8 bases. V gave up 5 bases and J gave up 9 bases; unmatched junction bases: 12. CDR1 SGHTA and CDR2 FQGNSA come from the germline V gene. This CDR3 has 15 residues. As DNA, the CDR3 is TGTGCCAGCAGCGGCGGGCAGGGGGCCCTCAGTGAGCAGTTCTTC. It encodes CASSGGQGALSEQFF.

The V and J genes are TRBV28 and TRBJ2-7, with TRBD1 matching 7 bases. Germline CDR1 MDHEN, CDR2 SYDVKM. This CDR3 is built from 14 residues. V lost 7 bases, J lost 3 bases, and 9 bases stayed unmatched. The CDR3 DNA sequence: TGTGCCAGCACCACGGACAGGCGTTACTACGAGCAGTACTTC. Protein: CASTTDRRYYEQYF.

V usage is TRBV28 and J usage is TRBJ1-5; perhaps TRBD1 as D (6 bases). Germline V gene lookup returns CDR1 MDHEN and CDR2 SYDVKM. The CDR3 has 16 residues. The V and J ends lost 7 bases and 5 bases respectively, with 21 bases between them. Here the CDR3 reads CASTQLSGTNHQPQHF. The CDR3 DNA is TGTGCCAGCACCCAGCTTTCCGGGACAAACCATCAGCCCCAGCATTTT.

This chain joins TRBV27 and TRBJ2-5; 9 bases agree with TRBD2. The CDR3 has 15 amino acids. Germline V CDR1 and CDR2: MNHEY, SMNVEV (reference sequence). V gave up 4 bases and J gave up 5 bases; unmatched junction bases: 8. CDR3 nucleotides: TGTGCCAGCAGTTACTTAGCGGGAGCCGCGGAGACCCAGTACTTC. It codes for CASSYLAGAAETQYF.

The chain recombines TRBV5-1 with TRBJ2-1; TRBD1 is a possible D gene (5 bases). The CDR3 is 17 residues long. Looked up from germline, CDR1 is SGHRS and CDR2 is YFSETQ. Trimming stripped 3 bases from V and 3 bases from J, with 19 bases between. The CDR3 spells CASSWGRQSRVYNEQFF. CDR3 sequence (DNA): TGCGCCAGCAGCTGGGGAAGACAGTCACGGGTCTACAATGAGCAGTTCTTC.

CDR3 DNA: TGTGCCAGCAGTGAATGGGACGGGAGGGCCACAGATACGCAGTATTTT. Encoded protein: CASSEWDGRATDTQYF. The chain employs TRBV6-1 and TRBJ2-3; the match to TRBD2 covers 8 bases. Trimming removed 2 bases from V and 2 bases from J; junction bases left unmatched: 6. CDR1 and CDR2 (germline): MNHNS, SASEGT. This CDR3 contains 16 residues.

This clone was observed once. CDR3 sequence: CASSQVGTGADEQYF. In DNA, the CDR3 is TGCGCCAGCAGCCAAGTGGGGACAGGGGCAGACGAGCAGTACTTC. The gene calls are TRBV4-1 and TRBJ2-7, with 10 bases aligning to TRBD1. V was pared by 1 base and J by 5 bases, with 5 bases of the junction left unmatched. The CDR3 spans 15 residues. The germline V gene encodes CDR1 MGHRA and CDR2 YSYEKL.

The chain has TRBV19 and TRBJ1-5, with 7 bases matching TRBD1. The J segment lost 0 bases and the V segment lost 4 bases, leaving 3 bases of the junction unmatched. This CDR3 has 15 residues. The germline gives CDR1 LNHDA, CDR2 SQIVND (reference sequence). The CDR3 DNA reads TGTGCCAGTAGTACGACAGGGAATAGCAATCAGCCCCAGCATTTT. Protein product: CASSTTGNSNQPQHF.

This clone has just one count. The J gene is TRBJ1-1, the V gene TRBV30; no definite D call. Germline CDR1 reads GTSNPN; CDR2 reads SVGIG (reference sequence). V was trimmed by 2 bases and J by 0 bases, leaving 7 bases between them. CDR3 size: 13 residues. CDR3 bases: TGTGCCTGGAGTTTTGCGTTGAACACTGAAGCTTTCTTT. It yields the protein CAWSFALNTEAFF.

The rearrangement links TRBV28 to TRBJ2-7; tentative D call: TRBD2 (6 bases). Germline V gene data show CDR1 as MDHEN and CDR2 as SYDVKM. The ends were cut back, 5 bases at V and 4 bases at J, with 18 bases in the middle. The CDR3 totals 15 residues. The CDR3 DNA follows: TGTGCCAGCAGTCCCCCTGGGGGGAAATTTTACGAGCAGTACTTC. Its protein is CASSPPGGKFYEQYF.

The J gene is TRBJ1-1, the V gene TRBV6-2 or TRBV6-3; D possibly corresponds to TRBD1 (6 bases). Trimming left V 1 base short and J 0 bases short, with 12 bases between. Germline loops: CDR1 MNHEY, CDR2 SVGEGT. The CDR3 covers 16 residues. CDR3 in DNA: TGTGCCAGCAGTTACTTTCGAGACAGGTTGAACACTGAAGCTTTCTTT. It encodes CASSYFRDRLNTEAFF.

The rearrangement joins TRBV7-8 to TRBJ2-1; D call uncertain. V lost 2 bases and J 3 bases, leaving 11 bases between the germline ends. Germline CDR1 is SGHVS and CDR2 is FQNEAQ. This CDR3 region has 15 residues. The CDR3 sequence is CASSLNGLNYNEQFF. CDR3 in DNA: TGTGCCAGCAGCTTAAACGGGTTGAACTACAATGAGCAGTTCTTC. The variable domain in full, with the rest retrieved from reference TRBV7-8 and TRBJ2-1, is GAGVSQSPRYKVAKRGQDVALRCDPISGHVSLFWYQQALGQGPEFLTYFQNEAQLDKSGLPSDRFFAERPEGSVSTLKIQRTQQEDSAVYLCASSLNGLNYNEQFFGPGTRLTVL.

The chain joins TRBV4-1 to TRBJ1-2; possible D gene TRBD1, 5 bases. Looked up from germline, CDR1 is MGHRA and CDR2 is YSYEKL. Trimming removed 2 bases from V and 6 bases from J, with 16 bases in between. The CDR3 has 15 residues. The CDR3 sequence: CASSQPGREVNGYTF. The CDR3 coding sequence is TGCGCCAGCAGCCAACCGGGCAGGGAAGTCAATGGCTACACCTTC.

The gene calls are TRBV11-2 and TRBJ1-1; D unresolved. This CDR3 is built from 15 residues. CDR1 and CDR2 from the germline V gene are SGHAT and FQNNGV. The V end lost 1 base, the J end lost 1 base, and 10 bases lay between the germline ends. The CDR3 region has the DNA TGTGCCAGCAGCTTAGTGGGGAGCTGGAACACTGAAGCTTTCTTT. This codes for CASSLVGSWNTEAFF.

The V and J genes are TRBV3-1 (or the pseudogene TRBV3-2) and TRBJ2-1, with a weak D call TRBD2 (6 bases). The CDR3 length is 21 residues. The V end was cut by 1 base, the J end by 10 bases, with 35 bases between. The germline CDR1 and CDR2 sequences are LGHDT and YNNKEL (reference sequence). The CDR3 DNA sequence: TGTGCCAGCAGCCAAGTTAAGAGAGTGGTAAGGGACGGCGGGGCTACAATGGAGCAGTTCTTC. Its translation: CASSQVKRVVRDGGATMEQFF.

The chain combines TRBV5-6 with TRBJ2-2; 7 nucleotides agree with TRBD2. Trimming cost V 4 bases and J 5 bases; bases outside gene matches: 8. The CDR3 runs to 15 residues. CDR1 and CDR2 from the germline V gene are SGHDT and YYEEEE. Here the CDR3 reads CASSQRGVRTGELFF. CDR3 bases: TGTGCCAGCAGCCAACGGGGGGTTAGAACCGGGGAGCTGTTTTTT.